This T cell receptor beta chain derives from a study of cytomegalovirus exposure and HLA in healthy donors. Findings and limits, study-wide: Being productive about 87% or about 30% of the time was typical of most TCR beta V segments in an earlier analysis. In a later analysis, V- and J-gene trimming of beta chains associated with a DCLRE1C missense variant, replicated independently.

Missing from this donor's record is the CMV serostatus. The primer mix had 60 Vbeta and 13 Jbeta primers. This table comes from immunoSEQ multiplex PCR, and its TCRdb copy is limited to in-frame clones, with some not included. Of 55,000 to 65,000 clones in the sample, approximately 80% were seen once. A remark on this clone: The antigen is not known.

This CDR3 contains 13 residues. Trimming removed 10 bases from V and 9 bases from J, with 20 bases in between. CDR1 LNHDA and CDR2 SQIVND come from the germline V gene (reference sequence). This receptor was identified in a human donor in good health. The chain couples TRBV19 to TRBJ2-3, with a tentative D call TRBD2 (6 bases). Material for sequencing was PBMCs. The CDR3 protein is CATTGTDQITQYF. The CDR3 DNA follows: TGTGCCACAACCGGGACTGACCAGATCACGCAGTATTTT. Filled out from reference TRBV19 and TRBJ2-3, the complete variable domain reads DGGITQSPKYLFRKEGQNVTLSCEQNLNHDAMYWYRQDPGQGLRLIYYSQIVNDFQKGDIAEGYSVSREKKESFPLTVTSAQKNPTAFYLCATTGTDQITQYFGPGTRLTVL.